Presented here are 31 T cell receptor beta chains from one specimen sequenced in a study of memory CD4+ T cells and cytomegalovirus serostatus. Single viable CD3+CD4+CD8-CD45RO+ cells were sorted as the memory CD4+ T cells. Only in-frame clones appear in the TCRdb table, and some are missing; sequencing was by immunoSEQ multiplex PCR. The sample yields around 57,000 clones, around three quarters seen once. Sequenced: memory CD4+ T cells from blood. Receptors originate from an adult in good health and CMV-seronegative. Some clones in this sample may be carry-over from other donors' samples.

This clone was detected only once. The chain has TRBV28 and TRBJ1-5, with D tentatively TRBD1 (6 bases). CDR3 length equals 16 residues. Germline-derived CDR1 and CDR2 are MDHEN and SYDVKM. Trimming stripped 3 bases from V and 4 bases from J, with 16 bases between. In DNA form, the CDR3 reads TGTGCCAGCAGTTTGCCCCCTGGGGGGGCGAATCAGCCCCAGCATTTT. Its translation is CASSLPPGGANQPQHF.

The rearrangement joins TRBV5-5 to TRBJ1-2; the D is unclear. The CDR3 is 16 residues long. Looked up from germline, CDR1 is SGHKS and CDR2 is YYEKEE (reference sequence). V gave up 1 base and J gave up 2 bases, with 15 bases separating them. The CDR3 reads CASSLIHGSINYGYTF. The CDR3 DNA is TGTGCCAGCAGCTTGATCCACGGCAGCATCAACTATGGCTACACCTTC.

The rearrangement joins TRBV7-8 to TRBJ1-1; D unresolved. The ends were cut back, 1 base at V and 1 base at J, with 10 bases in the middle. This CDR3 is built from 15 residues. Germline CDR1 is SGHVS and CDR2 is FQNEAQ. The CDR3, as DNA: TGTGCCAGCAGCTTAGGGAGGATTGGGAACACTGAAGCTTTCTTT. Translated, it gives CASSLGRIGNTEAFF.

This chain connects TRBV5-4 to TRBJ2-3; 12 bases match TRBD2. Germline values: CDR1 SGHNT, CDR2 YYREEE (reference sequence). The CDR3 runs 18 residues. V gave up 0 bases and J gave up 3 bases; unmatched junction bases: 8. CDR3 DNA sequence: TGTGCCAGCAGCTTGGGACTAGCGGGAGACACTAGGACAGATACGCAGTATTTT. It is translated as CASSLGLAGDTRTDTQYF.

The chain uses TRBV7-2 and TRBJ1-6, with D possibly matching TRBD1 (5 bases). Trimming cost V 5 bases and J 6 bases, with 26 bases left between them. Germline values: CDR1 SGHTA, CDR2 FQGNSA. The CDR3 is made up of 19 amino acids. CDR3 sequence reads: CASSLYGVRGSPFNSPLHF. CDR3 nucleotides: TGTGCCAGCAGCCTGTATGGGGTTCGGGGGTCCCCCTTTAATTCACCCCTCCACTTT. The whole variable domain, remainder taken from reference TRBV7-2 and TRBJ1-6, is GAGVSQSPSNKVTEKGKDVELRCDPISGHTALYWYRQSLGQGLEFLIYFQGNSAPDKSGLPSDRFSAERTGGSVSTLTIQRTQQEDSAVYLCASSLYGVRGSPFNSPLHFGNGTRLTVT.

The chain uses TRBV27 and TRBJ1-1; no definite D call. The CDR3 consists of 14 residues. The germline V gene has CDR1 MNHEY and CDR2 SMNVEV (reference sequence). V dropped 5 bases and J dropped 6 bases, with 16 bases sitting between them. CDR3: CASSPRAGFAEAFF. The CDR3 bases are TGTGCCAGCAGTCCAAGGGCCGGGTTCGCTGAAGCTTTCTTT.

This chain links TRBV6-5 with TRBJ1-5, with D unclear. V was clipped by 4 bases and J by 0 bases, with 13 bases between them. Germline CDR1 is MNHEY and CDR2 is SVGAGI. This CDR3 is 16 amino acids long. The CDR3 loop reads CASSSYDPNSNQPQHF. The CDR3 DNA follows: TGTGCCAGCAGTTCCTACGATCCCAATAGCAATCAGCCCCAGCATTTT.

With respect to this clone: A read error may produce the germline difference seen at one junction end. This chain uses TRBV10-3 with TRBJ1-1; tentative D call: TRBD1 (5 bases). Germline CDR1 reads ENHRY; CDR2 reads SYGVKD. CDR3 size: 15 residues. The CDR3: CASSAWVGGTTEAFF. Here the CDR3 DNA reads TGTGCCAGCAGTGCCTGGGTGGGGGGGACCACTGAAGCTTTCTTT.

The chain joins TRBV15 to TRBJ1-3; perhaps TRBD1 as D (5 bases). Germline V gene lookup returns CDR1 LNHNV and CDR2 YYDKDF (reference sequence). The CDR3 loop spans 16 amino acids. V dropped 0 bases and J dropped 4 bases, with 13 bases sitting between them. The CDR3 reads CATSRDLGAGGNTIYF. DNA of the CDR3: TGTGCCACCAGCAGAGATCTTGGGGCAGGGGGAAACACCATATATTTT.

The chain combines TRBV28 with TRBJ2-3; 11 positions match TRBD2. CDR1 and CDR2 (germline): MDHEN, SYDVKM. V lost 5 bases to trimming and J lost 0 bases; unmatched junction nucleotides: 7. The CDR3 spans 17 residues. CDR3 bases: TGTGCCAGCAGTCCCCTCGGGACTAGCGGTAGCACAGATACGCAGTATTTT. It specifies CASSPLGTSGSTDTQYF.

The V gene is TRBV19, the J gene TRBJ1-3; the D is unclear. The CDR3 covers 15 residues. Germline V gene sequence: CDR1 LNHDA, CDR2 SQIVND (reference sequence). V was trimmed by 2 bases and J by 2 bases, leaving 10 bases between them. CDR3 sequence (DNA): TGTGCCAGTAGTATACGGAAATTCACTGGAAACACCATATATTTT. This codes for CASSIRKFTGNTIYF.

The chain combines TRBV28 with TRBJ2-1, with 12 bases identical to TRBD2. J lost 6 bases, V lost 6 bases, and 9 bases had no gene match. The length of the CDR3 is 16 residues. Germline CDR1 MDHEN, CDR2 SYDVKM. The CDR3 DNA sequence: TGTGCCAGCAGCTCATCTAGCGGGAGGGCCTTCAATGAGCAGTTCTTC. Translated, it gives CASSSSSGRAFNEQFF.

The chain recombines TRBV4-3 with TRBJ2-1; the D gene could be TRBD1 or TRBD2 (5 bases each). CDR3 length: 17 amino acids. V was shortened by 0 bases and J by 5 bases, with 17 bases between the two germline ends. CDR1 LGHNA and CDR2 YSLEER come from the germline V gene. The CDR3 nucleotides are TGCGCCAGCAGCCAAGATCCCCCTCACCGGGGCCACAATGAGCAGTTCTTC. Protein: CASSQDPPHRGHNEQFF.

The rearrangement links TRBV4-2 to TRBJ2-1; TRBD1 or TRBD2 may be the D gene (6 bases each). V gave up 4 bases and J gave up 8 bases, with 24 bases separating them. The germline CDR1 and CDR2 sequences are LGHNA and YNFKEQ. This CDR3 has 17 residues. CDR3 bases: TGTGCCAGCAGCCTCCCTGAAGGGGGGACCGCAGCAGATGAGCAGTTCTTC. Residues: CASSLPEGGTAADEQFF.

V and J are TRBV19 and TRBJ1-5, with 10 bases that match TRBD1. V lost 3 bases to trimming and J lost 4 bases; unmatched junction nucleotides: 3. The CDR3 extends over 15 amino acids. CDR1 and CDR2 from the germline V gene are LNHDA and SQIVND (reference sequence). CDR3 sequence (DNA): TGTGCCAGTAGTATTGGGACAGGGGTTAATCAGCCCCAGCATTTT. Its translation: CASSIGTGVNQPQHF.

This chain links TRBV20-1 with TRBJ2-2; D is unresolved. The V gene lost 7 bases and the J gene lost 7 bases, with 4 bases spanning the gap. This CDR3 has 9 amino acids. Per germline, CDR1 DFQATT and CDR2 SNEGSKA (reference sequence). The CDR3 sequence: CSENGELFF. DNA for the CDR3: TGCAGTGAAAACGGGGAGCTGTTTTTT.

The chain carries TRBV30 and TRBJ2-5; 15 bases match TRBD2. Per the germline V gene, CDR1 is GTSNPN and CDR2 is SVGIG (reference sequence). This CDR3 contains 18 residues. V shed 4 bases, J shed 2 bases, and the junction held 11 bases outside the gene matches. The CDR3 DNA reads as TGTGCCTGGACCCGAGGGACTAGCGGGAGGCGGTGGCAAGAGACCCAGTACTTC. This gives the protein CAWTRGTSGRRWQETQYF.

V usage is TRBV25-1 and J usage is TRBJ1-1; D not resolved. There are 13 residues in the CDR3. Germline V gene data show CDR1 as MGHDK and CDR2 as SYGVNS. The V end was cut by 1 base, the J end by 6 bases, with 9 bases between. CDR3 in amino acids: CASSELGRPEAFF. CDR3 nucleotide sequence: TGTGCCAGCAGTGAATTAGGGCGGCCTGAAGCTTTCTTT. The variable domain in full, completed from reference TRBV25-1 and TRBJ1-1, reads EADIYQTPRYLVIGTGKKITLECSQTMGHDKMYWYQQDPGMELHLIHYSYGVNSTEKGDLSSESTVSRIRTEHFPLTLESARPSHTSQYLCASSELGRPEAFFGQGTRLTVV.

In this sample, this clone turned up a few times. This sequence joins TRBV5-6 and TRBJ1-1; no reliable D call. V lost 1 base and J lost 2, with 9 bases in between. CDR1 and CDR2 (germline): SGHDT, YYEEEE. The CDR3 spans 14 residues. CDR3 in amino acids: CASSLRGRNTEAFF. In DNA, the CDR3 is TGTGCCAGCAGCTTGCGGGGAAGAAACACTGAAGCTTTCTTT.

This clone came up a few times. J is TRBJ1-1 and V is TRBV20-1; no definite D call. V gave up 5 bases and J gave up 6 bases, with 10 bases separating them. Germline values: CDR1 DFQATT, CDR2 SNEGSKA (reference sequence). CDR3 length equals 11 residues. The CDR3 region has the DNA TGCAGTGCTCCCGGCAGAGCTGAAGCTTTCTTT. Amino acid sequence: CSAPGRAEAFF.

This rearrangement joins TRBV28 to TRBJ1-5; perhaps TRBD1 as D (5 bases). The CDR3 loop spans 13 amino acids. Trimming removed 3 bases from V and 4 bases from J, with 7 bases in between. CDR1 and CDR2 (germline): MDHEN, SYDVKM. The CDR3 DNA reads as TGTGCCAGCAGTTTCCAGGGTAATCAGCCCCAGCATTTT. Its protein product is CASSFQGNQPQHF.

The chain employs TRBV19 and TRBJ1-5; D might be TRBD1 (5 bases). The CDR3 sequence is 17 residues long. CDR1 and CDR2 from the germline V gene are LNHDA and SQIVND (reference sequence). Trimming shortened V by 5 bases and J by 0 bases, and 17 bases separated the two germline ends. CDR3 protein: CASSQGLSLLSNQPQHF. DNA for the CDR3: TGTGCCAGTAGTCAGGGATTATCGCTGCTTAGCAATCAGCCCCAGCATTTT.

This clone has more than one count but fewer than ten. CDR3 bases: TGCGCCAGCAGCCAAGAGTCCCTTCGTGCGGGGGCCTACAATGAGCAGTTCTTC. It is translated as CASSQESLRAGAYNEQFF. The V call is TRBV4-3, the J call TRBJ2-1; 7 bases are a match to TRBD2. This CDR3 region has 18 residues. V trimming: 0 bases; J trimming: 2 bases; junction bases outside the gene matches: 10. Germline V CDR1 and CDR2: LGHNA, YSLEER.

The CDR3 DNA follows: TGTGCCAGCAGCGGGACTAGCGGTTGGGATACGCAGTATTTT. The encoded protein is CASSGTSGWDTQYF. The V and J genes are TRBV14 and TRBJ2-3, with TRBD2 identical over 11 bases. CDR1 and CDR2 (germline): SGHDN, FVKESK. V gave up 5 bases and J gave up 6 bases; unmatched junction bases: 4. The CDR3 extends over 14 amino acids.

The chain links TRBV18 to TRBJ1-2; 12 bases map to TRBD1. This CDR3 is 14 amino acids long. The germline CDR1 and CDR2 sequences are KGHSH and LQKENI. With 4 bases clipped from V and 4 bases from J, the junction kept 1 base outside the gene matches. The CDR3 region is CASSRGQGAYGYTF. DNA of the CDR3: TGTGCCAGCTCACGGGGACAGGGGGCCTATGGCTACACCTTC.

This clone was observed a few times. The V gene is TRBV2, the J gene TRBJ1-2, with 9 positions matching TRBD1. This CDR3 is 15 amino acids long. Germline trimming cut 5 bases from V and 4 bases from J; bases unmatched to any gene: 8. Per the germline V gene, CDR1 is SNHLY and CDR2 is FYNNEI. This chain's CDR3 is CASSPEQGASYGYTF. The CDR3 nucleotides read TGTGCCAGCAGTCCTGAACAGGGGGCTTCCTATGGCTACACCTTC.

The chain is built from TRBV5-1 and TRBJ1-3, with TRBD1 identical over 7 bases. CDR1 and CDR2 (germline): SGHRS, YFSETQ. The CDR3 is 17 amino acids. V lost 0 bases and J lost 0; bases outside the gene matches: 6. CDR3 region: CASSLASGGDSGNTIYF. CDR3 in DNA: TGCGCCAGCAGCTTGGCCTCAGGGGGAGACTCTGGAAACACCATATATTTT.

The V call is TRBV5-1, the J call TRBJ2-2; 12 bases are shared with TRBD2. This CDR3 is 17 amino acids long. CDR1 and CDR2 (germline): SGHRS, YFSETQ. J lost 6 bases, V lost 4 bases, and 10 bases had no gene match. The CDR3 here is CASSPYSSGGASGELFF. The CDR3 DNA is TGCGCCAGCAGCCCCTACTCTAGCGGGGGGGCCTCCGGGGAGCTGTTTTTT.

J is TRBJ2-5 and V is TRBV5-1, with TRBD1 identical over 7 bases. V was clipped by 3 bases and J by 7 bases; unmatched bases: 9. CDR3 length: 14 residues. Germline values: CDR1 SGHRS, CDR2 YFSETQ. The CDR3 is CASSWTGPLGTQYF. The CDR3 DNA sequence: TGCGCCAGCAGCTGGACAGGCCCTTTGGGGACCCAGTACTTC.

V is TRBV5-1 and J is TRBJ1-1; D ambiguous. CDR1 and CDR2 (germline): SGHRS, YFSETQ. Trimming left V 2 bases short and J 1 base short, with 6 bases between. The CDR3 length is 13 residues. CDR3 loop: CASSFSRNTEAFF. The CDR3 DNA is TGCGCCAGCAGCTTTTCTCGGAACACTGAAGCTTTCTTT.

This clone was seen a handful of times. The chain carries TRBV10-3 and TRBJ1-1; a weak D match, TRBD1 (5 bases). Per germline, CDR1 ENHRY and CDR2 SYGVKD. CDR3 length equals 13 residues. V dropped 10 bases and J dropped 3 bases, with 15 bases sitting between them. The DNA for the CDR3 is TGTGCCACCCAGGGACGAGGGGACACTGAAGCTTTCTTT. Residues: CATQGRGDTEAFF.